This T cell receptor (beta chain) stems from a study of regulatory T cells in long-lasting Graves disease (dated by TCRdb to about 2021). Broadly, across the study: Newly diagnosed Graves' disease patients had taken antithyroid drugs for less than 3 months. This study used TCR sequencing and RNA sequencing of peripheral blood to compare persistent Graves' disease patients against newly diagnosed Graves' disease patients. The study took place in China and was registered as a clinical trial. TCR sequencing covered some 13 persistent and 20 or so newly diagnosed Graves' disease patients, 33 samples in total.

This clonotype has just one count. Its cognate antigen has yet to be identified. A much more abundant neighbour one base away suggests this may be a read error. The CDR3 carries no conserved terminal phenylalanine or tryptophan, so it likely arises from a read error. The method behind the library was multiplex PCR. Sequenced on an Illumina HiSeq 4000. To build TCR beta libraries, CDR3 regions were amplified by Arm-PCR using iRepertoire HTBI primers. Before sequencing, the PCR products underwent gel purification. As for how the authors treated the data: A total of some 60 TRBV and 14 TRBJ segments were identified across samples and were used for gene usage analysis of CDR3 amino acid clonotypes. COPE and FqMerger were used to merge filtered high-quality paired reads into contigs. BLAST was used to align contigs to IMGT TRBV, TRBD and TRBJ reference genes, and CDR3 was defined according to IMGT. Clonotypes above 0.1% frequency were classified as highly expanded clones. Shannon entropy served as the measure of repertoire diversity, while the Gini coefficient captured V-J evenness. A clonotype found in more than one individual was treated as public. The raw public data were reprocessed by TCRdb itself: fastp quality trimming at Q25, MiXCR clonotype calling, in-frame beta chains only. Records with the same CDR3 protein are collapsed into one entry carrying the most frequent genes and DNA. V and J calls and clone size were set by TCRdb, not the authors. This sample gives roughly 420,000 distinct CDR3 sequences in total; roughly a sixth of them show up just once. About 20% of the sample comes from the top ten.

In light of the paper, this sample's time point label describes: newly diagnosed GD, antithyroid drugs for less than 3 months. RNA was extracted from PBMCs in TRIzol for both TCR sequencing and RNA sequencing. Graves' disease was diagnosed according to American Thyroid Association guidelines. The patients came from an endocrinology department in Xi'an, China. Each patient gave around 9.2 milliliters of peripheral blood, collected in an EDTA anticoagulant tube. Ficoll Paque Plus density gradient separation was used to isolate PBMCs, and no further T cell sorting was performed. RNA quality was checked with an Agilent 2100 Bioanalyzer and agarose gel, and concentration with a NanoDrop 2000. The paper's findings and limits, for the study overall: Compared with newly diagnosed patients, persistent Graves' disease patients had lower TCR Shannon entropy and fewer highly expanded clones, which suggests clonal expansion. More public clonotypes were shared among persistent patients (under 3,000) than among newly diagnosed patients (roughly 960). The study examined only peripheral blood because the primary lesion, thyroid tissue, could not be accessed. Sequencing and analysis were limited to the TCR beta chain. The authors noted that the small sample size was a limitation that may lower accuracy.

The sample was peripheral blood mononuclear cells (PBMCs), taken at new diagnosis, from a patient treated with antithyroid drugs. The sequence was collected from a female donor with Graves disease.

DNA sequence: TGTGCTAGCAGCTTAAGCGGGAGTTATGATGAGCAGTTCCTC. Its coded protein is CASSLSGSYDEQFL. Recombination joined TRBV7-7 with TRBJ2-1; a stretch of 8 junction bases matches TRBD2. Reading the germline V gene (reference sequence) gives CDR1 SSHAT and CDR2 FNYEAQ. The CDR3 length is 14 residues, termini included. The entry retains the CDR3 DNA only, 42 bases that are in frame from base 1.